The rows below give T cell receptor beta chains drawn from one sample of a study of post-analysis software for immune sequencing data. TCRdb redid the calling of the PCR reads with MiXCR, one entry per CDR3 protein. The top ten clones hold 4% to 6% of a sample with approximately 250,000 distinct CDR3 sequences, less than 40% of them seen once. Sample: blood. These receptors all stem from a girl between 10 and 17 years old with multiple sclerosis. CDR3s include the opening cysteine and the closing phenylalanine or tryptophan. A D gene is named only where the DNA matches it firmly. Rows give clone size only sometimes, using once, few, many, or a class for an expanded clone.

TRBD1	-	TRBV7-8	TRBJ2-5	CASRPGTGGLETQYF	TGTGCCAGCAGGCCCGGGACAGGGGGCCTAGAGACCCAGTACTTC
-	few	TRBV20-1	TRBJ1-2	CSASYGNYGYTF	TGCAGTGCTAGTTACGGCAACTATGGCTACACCTTC
TRBD2	-	TRBV3-1	TRBJ2-3	CASSPGTSGRRWADTQYF	TGTGCCAGCAGCCCCGGGACTAGCGGGAGGAGGTGGGCAGATACGCAGTATTTT
-	-	TRBV19	TRBJ1-2	CASSIRVGGYTF	TGTGCCAGTAGTATCAGGGTAGGCGGCTACACCTTC
-	-	TRBV20-1	TRBJ2-5	CSARDRRGAPQETQYF	TGCAGTGCTAGAGATCGGCGGGGTGCCCCCCAAGAGACCCAGTACTTC
-	-	TRBV6-5	TRBJ2-5	CASSYQTVGTETQYF	TGTGCCAGCAGTTACCAGACAGTCGGGACGGAGACCCAGTACTTC
-	-	TRBV12-5	TRBJ2-3	CASGFDGGKDTQYF	TGTGCTAGTGGTTTCGACGGAGGGAAGGATACGCAGTATTTT
-	many	TRBV12-3/TRBV12-4	TRBJ2-5	CASSLSTFQETQYF	TGTGCCAGCAGTTTATCAACATTCCAAGAGACCCAGTACTTC
TRBD2	-	TRBV9	TRBJ2-7	CASSVEAGGVYEQYF	TGTGCCAGCAGCGTAGAGGCGGGGGGTGTGTACGAGCAGTACTTC
-	many	TRBV7-2	TRBJ2-1	CASTNTAGLYGEQFF	TGTGCCAGCACCAACACGGCGGGCCTCTACGGTGAGCAGTTCTTC
TRBD1	-	TRBV6-5	TRBJ2-3	CASSLRQGIDTQYF	TGTGCCAGCAGTCTAAGACAGGGTATAGATACGCAGTATTTT
-	-	TRBV10-3	TRBJ1-4	CAISANNEKLFF	TGTGCCATCAGTGCAAATAATGAAAAACTGTTTTTT
-	many	TRBV27	TRBJ2-1	CASSARTVYNEQFF	TGTGCCAGCAGTGCTAGGACTGTCTACAATGAGCAGTTCTTC
-	-	TRBV15	TRBJ2-3	CATSAGRGDGSDTQYF	TGTGCCACCAGCGCTGGCAGGGGAGATGGTTCAGATACGCAGTATTTT
-	-	TRBV5-6	TRBJ1-2	CASSLRQPAGYTF	TGTGCCAGCAGCCTACGACAGCCCGCGGGCTACACCTTC
-	-	TRBV12-3/TRBV12-4	TRBJ1-1	CASSQDTPRTEAFF	TGTGCCAGCAGTCAAGACACCCCGAGGACTGAAGCTTTCTTT
-	once	TRBV5-1	TRBJ2-1	CASSLPSGRYNEQFF	TGCGCCAGCAGCTTACCCAGCGGGCGCTACAATGAGCAGTTCTTC
-	many	TRBV28	TRBJ2-7	CASSSPGHRISYEQYF	TGTGCCAGCAGTTCACCGGGACATCGTATCTCCTACGAGCAGTACTTC